This T cell receptor (beta chain) came from a study of beta chain features in type 1 diabetes. Across the study: The examined sorted cells totaled over 85,000,000 across samples. Study-wide results and caveats: Relative to healthy donors, patients appeared to have naive, central memory and Treg TCRB repertoires that were more similar. All four CD4+ subsets of Type 1 diabetes patients contained TCRB CDR3s that were moderately but significantly shorter. PCR might pick shorter templates more often, in the same way for patients and controls.

By way of CD45RO/CCR7/CD25/CD127/CD95/CD27, the CD4+ regulatory, stem cell-like memory, central memory and naive cells were sorted. Concerning this clone itself: Antigen: not known.

V dropped 7 bases and J dropped 7 bases, with 10 bases sitting between them. Germline V lookup: CDR1 SNHLY, CDR2 FYNNEI. This CDR3 is 11 amino acids long. Every bit of the isolated RNA underwent reverse transcription, so sequencing read expressed TCRB transcripts. Libraries were prepared by immunoSEQ multiplex PCR; TCRdb keeps only in-frame clonotypes and omits some of them. The sample has 95,000 to 150,000 clones; 16% are singletons. Material: central memory CD4+ T cells from blood. The V call is TRBV2, the J call TRBJ1-1; perhaps TRBD1 as D (6 bases). This TCR was sampled from a man aged 25-45 years with type 1 diabetes. CDR3 in DNA: TGTGCCAGCAACAGGGAAATTGAAGCTTTCTTT. Translated, it gives CASNREIEAFF.